This record covers a single T cell receptor beta chain. Its antigen is not known. The data belong to a study of stem cell transplantation in POMP-related autoinflammatory disease. Turning to the study itself: The study hypothesized thymoproteasome defects skew the TRB repertoire via impaired CD8+ selection. Before transplant: CD4+ naive skewing, low CD8+ proportions, reduced cytokine secretion. After transplant, neutrophils and platelets showed 100% graft donor chimerism through one year. Study results and caveats: Patients with PRAID showed a restricted number of unique TRB V-J gene pairings.

Repertoires were generated with immunoSEQ multiplex PCR, while TCRdb's copy carries only in-frame clones and drops some. This sample carries tens of thousands of clones, just over 90% of them seen once, and the ten largest clones take around 0.66%. CDR3 length equals 13 residues. Germline CDR1 and CDR2: SQVTM and ANQGSEA. V shed 5 bases, J shed 4 bases, and the junction held 7 bases outside the gene matches. The sequence was collected from a human patient with POMP-related autoinflammation and immune dysregulation (PRAID). Some T cells may arise from the graft donor. Sample: CD4+ T cells from PBMCs, taken after stem cell transplantation. The chain is built from TRBV29-1 and TRBJ1-1; 7 bases fit TRBD1. CDR3 sequence: CSVLEGAGTEAFF. The CDR3 DNA reads as TGCAGCGTTTTGGAGGGGGCGGGCACTGAAGCTTTCTTT.